This entry lists 6 T cell receptor beta chains sequenced from one sample in a study of blood T cell repertoires in COVID-19. The repertoire was sequenced with immunoSEQ multiplex PCR; TCRdb's copy has only in-frame clones and lacks some. The table has roughly 200,000 clones, about 86% seen once. The sequenced sample consisted of peripheral blood. The receptors here all came from a man in his sixties who had recovered from COVID-19.

This clone occurred a few times. The rearrangement joins TRBV7-2 to TRBJ2-2; TRBD2 might be the D (5 bases). This CDR3 is built from 15 residues. Germline V gene sequence: CDR1 SGHTA, CDR2 FQGNSA. The V gene lost 8 bases and the J gene lost 0 bases, with 13 bases spanning the gap. CDR3 protein: CASVESGPNTGELFF. DNA of the CDR3: TGTGCCAGCGTCGAAAGCGGTCCGAACACCGGGGAGCTGTTTTTT. Full variable domain (missing parts from reference TRBV7-2 and TRBJ2-2): GAGVSQSPSNKVTEKGKDVELRCDPISGHTALYWYRQSLGQGLEFLIYFQGNSAPDKSGLPSDRFSAERTGGSVSTLTIQRTQQEDSAVYLCASVESGPNTGELFFGEGSRLTVL.

The CDR3 region has the DNA TGTGCCAGCAGCTATGTCACAGGGAGCTCCTACGAGCAGTACTTC. Translation gives CASSYVTGSSYEQYF. The V and J genes are TRBV7-2 and TRBJ2-7; possible D gene TRBD1, 6 bases. CDR1 is SGHTA and CDR2 is FQGNSA in the germline V gene. V dropped 4 bases and J dropped 0 bases, with 13 bases sitting between them. CDR3 length: 15 amino acids.

This chain links TRBV27 with TRBJ2-1; 10 bases map to TRBD2. The CDR3 is 16 residues long. Germline-derived CDR1 and CDR2 are MNHEY and SMNVEV (reference sequence). Trimming at V came to 5 bases and at J to 6 bases, leaving 10 bases not matched to a gene. CDR3: CASSGSSGSWSNEQFF. CDR3 DNA: TGTGCCAGCAGTGGATCTAGCGGGAGTTGGTCCAATGAGCAGTTCTTC.

This chain connects TRBV18 to TRBJ2-1; TRBD2 aligns across 15 bases. Germline V gene data show CDR1 as KGHSH and CDR2 as LQKENI. With V trimmed by 6 bases and J by 8 bases, 14 bases remained unmatched. The CDR3 spans 18 residues. This CDR3 reads CASSPSEGLAGGSYEQFF. CDR3 in DNA: TGTGCCAGCTCCCCCTCGGAAGGACTAGCGGGAGGGAGTTATGAGCAGTTCTTC.

This chain uses TRBV19 with TRBJ1-1; D is possibly TRBD1 (6 bases). V was cut by 8 bases and J by 0 bases, with 16 bases left in between. Germline V gene lookup returns CDR1 LNHDA and CDR2 SQIVND (reference sequence). There are 15 residues in the CDR3. CDR3 DNA: TGTGCCAGTTCCAAACTGGGACATATGAACACTGAAGCTTTCTTT. Its protein product is CASSKLGHMNTEAFF. The full variable domain, with the rest looked up from reference TRBV19 and TRBJ1-1, is DGGITQSPKYLFRKEGQNVTLSCEQNLNHDAMYWYRQDPGQGLRLIYYSQIVNDFQKGDIAEGYSVSREKKESFPLTVTSAQKNPTAFYLCASSKLGHMNTEAFFGQGTRLTVV.

The chain combines TRBV2 with TRBJ2-1; D perhaps matches TRBD1 (6 bases). Germline assignment: CDR1 SNHLY and CDR2 FYNNEI. CDR3 length equals 14 residues. Trimming stripped 3 bases from V and 2 bases from J, with 8 bases between. The CDR3 region has the DNA TGTGCCAGCAGTGACAGGACAGCCTACAATGAGCAGTTCTTC. This encodes CASSDRTAYNEQFF.